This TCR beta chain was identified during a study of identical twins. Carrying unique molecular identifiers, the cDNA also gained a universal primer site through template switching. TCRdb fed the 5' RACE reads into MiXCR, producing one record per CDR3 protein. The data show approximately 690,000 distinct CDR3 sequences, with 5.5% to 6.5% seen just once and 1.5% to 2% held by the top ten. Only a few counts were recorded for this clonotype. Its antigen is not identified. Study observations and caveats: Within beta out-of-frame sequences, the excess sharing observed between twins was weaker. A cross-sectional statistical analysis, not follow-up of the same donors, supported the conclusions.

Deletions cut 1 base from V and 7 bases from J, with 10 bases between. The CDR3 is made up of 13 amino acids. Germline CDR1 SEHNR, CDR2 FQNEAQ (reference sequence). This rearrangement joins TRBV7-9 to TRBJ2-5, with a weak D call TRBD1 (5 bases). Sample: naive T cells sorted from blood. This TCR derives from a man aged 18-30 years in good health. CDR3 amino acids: CASSLVGRWTQYF. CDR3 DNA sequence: TGTGCCAGCAGCTTAGTGGGGCGTTGGACCCAGTACTTC.